A single sample gave rise to the 11 T cell receptor beta chains below, sequenced in a study of graft-versus-host responses after intestinal transplantation. Data came from immunoSEQ multiplex PCR; TCRdb stores just in-frame clones and leaves some out. Altogether some 41,000 clones are present, 85% to 90% being singletons, with the ten largest covering around 7%. This sample comprised PBMCs, obtained less than 280 days after transplant. These receptors were taken from a human patient who received an intestinal transplant, so some T cells may come from the graft donor.

This clone was seen more than once but under ten times. The chain combines TRBV5-1 with TRBJ2-1; 7 bases map to TRBD2. The V gene end was trimmed by 2 bases and the J gene end by 3 bases; junction bases not matched to a gene: 5. The CDR3 is 15 amino acids. CDR1 is SGHRS, CDR2 YFSETQ, per germline. CDR3 DNA sequence: TGCGCCAGCAGCTTCCTGACTAGCAGCTACAATGAGCAGTTCTTC. Translated, it gives CASSFLTSSYNEQFF.

The chain is built from TRBV7-8 and TRBJ1-2, with 7 nucleotides matching TRBD1. The junction had 25 bases not matched to a gene; V was cut back by 1 base and J by 5 bases. Per the germline V gene, CDR1 is SGHVS and CDR2 is FQNEAQ. The CDR3 runs 21 residues. CDR3 bases: TGTGCCAGCAGCTTAGATGGACAGGCGGAATTTAGTCAGACAGAATTTTATGGCTACACCTTC. Protein: CASSLDGQAEFSQTEFYGYTF.

The chain is built from TRBV7-6 and TRBJ1-1; D is possibly TRBD1 (5 bases). The CDR3 length is 13 residues. Trimming took 5 bases from V and 4 from J, leaving 11 bases between them. CDR1 is SGHVS and CDR2 is FNYEAQ in the germline V gene. CDR3 nucleotide sequence: TGTGCCAGCAGCGAGGGGACCGTCACTGAAGCTTTCTTT. Its protein product is CASSEGTVTEAFF.

The CDR3 loop is CASSLASGAASETQYF. Written as DNA, the CDR3 is TGTGCCAGCAGCTTAGCGTCGGGTGCGGCCAGCGAGACCCAGTACTTC. V gene TRBV7-7 combines with J gene TRBJ2-5; no clear D gene. Trimming removed 0 bases at V and 5 bases at J, with 16 bases between. CDR1 SSHAT and CDR2 FNYEAQ come from the germline V gene (reference sequence). The CDR3 spans 16 residues.

This clone was recorded once. The chain is built from TRBV5-6 and TRBJ2-3; TRBD2 matches 10 bases. CDR3 length: 16 residues. Germline loops: CDR1 SGHDT, CDR2 YYEEEE. Trimming took 2 bases from V and 2 from J; bases not matched to a gene: 5. The CDR3 loop is CASSFLAGGLTDTQYF. In DNA form, the CDR3 reads TGTGCCAGCAGCTTCTTAGCGGGGGGACTCACAGATACGCAGTATTTT. The variable domain in full, with the rest retrieved from reference TRBV5-6 and TRBJ2-3, is DAGVTQSPTHLIKTRGQQVTLRCSPKSGHDTVSWYQQALGQGPQFIFQYYEEEERQRGNFPDRFSGHQFPNYSSELNVNALLLGDSALYLCASSFLAGGLTDTQYFGPGTRLTVL.

The rearrangement joins TRBV9 to TRBJ2-5, with 10 bases that match TRBD2. CDR1 and CDR2 (germline): SGDLS, YYNGEE. The V and J ends lost 3 bases and 0 bases, in that order; junction bases with no gene match: 5. The CDR3 length is 16 residues. The CDR3: CASSASSGGDQETQYF. The CDR3 region has the DNA TGTGCCAGCAGCGCCTCGAGCGGGGGGGACCAAGAGACCCAGTACTTC. The full variable domain, with the rest looked up from reference TRBV9 and TRBJ2-5, is DSGVTQTPKHLITATGQRVTLRCSPRSGDLSVYWYQQSLDQGLQFLIQYYNGEERAKGNILERFSAQQFPDLHSELNLSSLELGDSALYFCASSASSGGDQETQYFGPGTRLLVL.

The V gene is TRBV6-1, the J gene TRBJ2-7; D is perhaps TRBD1 or TRBD2 (5 bases each). This CDR3 spans 13 amino acids. Trimming removed 6 bases at V and 2 bases at J, with 11 bases between. Looked up from germline, CDR1 is MNHNS and CDR2 is SASEGT. The CDR3 sequence: CASSRDRAYEQYF. The CDR3 nucleotides are TGTGCCAGCAGCCGGGACCGCGCCTACGAGCAGTACTTC.

This chain connects TRBV9 to TRBJ1-3, with D perhaps matching TRBD1 (6 bases). V lost 1 base and J lost 0, with 14 bases in between. Per the germline V gene, CDR1 is SGDLS and CDR2 is YYNGEE. The CDR3 consists of 17 residues. The CDR3 DNA reads TGTGCCAGCAGCGTAAGCGGGGGGGGACACTCTGGAAACACCATATATTTT. Translated: CASSVSGGGHSGNTIYF.

This rearrangement joins TRBV6-5 to TRBJ2-3; D gene unclear. The CDR3 consists of 16 residues. CDR1 is MNHEY, CDR2 SVGAGI, per germline. With 0 bases removed from V and 1 base from J, the gap between germline ends came to 11 bases. This chain's CDR3 is CASSYSGYPGTDTQYF. The CDR3 coding sequence is TGTGCCAGCAGTTACTCGGGGTATCCGGGCACAGATACGCAGTATTTT.

This chain links TRBV7-9 with TRBJ2-1; D may match TRBD1 or TRBD2 (5 bases each). Trimming pared 5 bases from V and 6 bases from J, leaving 11 bases between. Germline CDR1 and CDR2: SEHNR and FQNEAQ (reference sequence). The CDR3 sequence is 13 residues long. CDR3 DNA sequence: TGTGCCAGCAGCCCTCCTGGGGGCAATGAGCAGTTCTTC. Translated: CASSPPGGNEQFF.

The chain uses TRBV15 and TRBJ1-2; the D is unclear. Looked up from germline, CDR1 is LNHNV and CDR2 is YYDKDF (reference sequence). Trimming pared 4 bases from V and 8 bases from J, leaving 17 bases between. This CDR3 region has 14 residues. CDR3 in amino acids: CATSTGPGRSGYTF. The CDR3 bases are TGTGCCACCAGCACTGGACCGGGCCGGAGCGGCTACACCTTC.